These T cell receptor beta chains were read from a single sample in a study of shared clonotypes between healthy human individuals. TCRdb's table, derived via immunoSEQ multiplex PCR, lists solely in-frame clones and lacks some. The sample has 2 million to 2.5 million clones, 93% seen once; the top ten hold 0.35% to 0.45%. Sequences were obtained from naive CD4+ T cells from PBMCs. The receptors stem from a young man in good health. Some clones in this sample may be carry-over from other donors' samples. Each CDR3 is given with its conserved first and last residue. The order of the fields is CDR3 protein, CDR3 DNA, D gene, V gene, clone size, J gene. D genes are given only for firm matches. Only some rows state a clone size, as once, few, many or a class for expanded clones.

CDR3: CAWSVTLGVRGYTF
DNA: TGTGCCTGGAGTGTAACCCTGGGGGTGAGAGGCTACACCTTC
D: -
V: TRBV30
size: -
J: TRBJ1-2

CDR3: CASSPPPGQGFFVSGNTIYF
DNA: TGTGCCAGCAGTCCCCCCCCGGGACAGGGCTTCTTTGTGTCTGGAAACACCATATATTTT
D: TRBD1
V: TRBV28
size: -
J: TRBJ1-3

CDR3: CASTQGARETQYF
DNA: TGTGCCAGCACCCAGGGGGCTCGGGAGACCCAGTACTTC
D: TRBD1
V: TRBV6-5
size: -
J: TRBJ2-5

CDR3: CASSPATMGLAGDEQFF
DNA: TGTGCCAGCAGTCCCGCGACTATGGGACTAGCGGGAGACGAGCAGTTCTTC
D: TRBD2
V: TRBV27
size: -
J: TRBJ2-1

CDR3: CASSPVLAALSYEQYF
DNA: TGTGCCAGCAGCCCCGTTTTAGCGGCCCTCAGCTACGAGCAGTACTTC
D: -
V: TRBV7-2
size: -
J: TRBJ2-7

CDR3: CASSPLPRESPDTQYF
DNA: TGTGCCAGCAGTCCCCTCCCCCGGGAGTCCCCAGATACGCAGTATTTT
D: -
V: TRBV28
size: -
J: TRBJ2-3

CDR3: CASSGRTGADEAFF
DNA: TGTGCCAGCAGCGGCCGGACAGGGGCGGATGAAGCTTTCTTT
D: TRBD1
V: TRBV5-4
size: -
J: TRBJ1-1

CDR3: CASSLDRGDGYTF
DNA: TGTGCCAGCAGCTTGGACAGGGGCGATGGCTACACCTTC
D: TRBD1
V: TRBV7-9
size: -
J: TRBJ1-2

CDR3: CASSYTRLARQQYF
DNA: TGTGCCAGCAGTTATACCCGACTAGCAAGGCAGCAGTACTTC
D: TRBD2
V: TRBV6-5
size: -
J: TRBJ2-7

CDR3: CASSLGGTVVYGYTF
DNA: TGTGCCAGCAGTTTGGGGGGAACGGTGGTTTATGGCTACACCTTC
D: -
V: TRBV28
size: -
J: TRBJ1-2

CDR3: CASSLSGGGNTIYF
DNA: TGTGCCAGCAGTTTGTCCGGGGGTGGAAACACCATATATTTT
D: -
V: TRBV28
size: -
J: TRBJ1-3

CDR3: CASSIQRDSHGDEQYF
DNA: TGTGCCAGTAGTATACAAAGGGACTCCCACGGGGACGAGCAGTACTTC
D: -
V: TRBV19
size: once
J: TRBJ2-7

CDR3: CASSVLGGANTGELFF
DNA: TGTGCCAGCAGTGTTTTGGGGGGGGCGAACACCGGGGAGCTGTTTTTT
D: TRBD2
V: TRBV6-1
size: -
J: TRBJ2-2

CDR3: CASSSSDTQYF
DNA: TGTGCCAGCAGCTCCTCAGATACGCAGTATTTT
D: -
V: TRBV7-9
size: -
J: TRBJ2-3

CDR3: CASSALGSDIQYF
DNA: TGTGCCAGCAGCGCACTTGGGTCAGACATTCAGTACTTC
D: -
V: TRBV2
size: -
J: TRBJ2-4

CDR3: CASAGLGTNEKLFF
DNA: TGTGCCAGCGCAGGGTTGGGAACTAATGAAAAACTGTTTTTT
D: -
V: TRBV27
size: once
J: TRBJ1-4

CDR3: CASSVGLAESGTQYF
DNA: TGTGCCAGCAGTGTAGGGCTAGCGGAATCGGGGACCCAGTACTTC
D: TRBD2
V: TRBV6-1
size: -
J: TRBJ2-5

CDR3: CSVEDTRLRGYYGYTF
DNA: TGCAGCGTTGAAGATACTAGGCTTCGGGGTTACTATGGCTACACCTTC
D: -
V: TRBV29-1
size: -
J: TRBJ1-2

CDR3: CASIRVDASTDTQYF
DNA: TGTGCCAGCATCCGGGTCGACGCTAGCACAGATACGCAGTATTTT
D: -
V: TRBV28
size: -
J: TRBJ2-3

CDR3: CASSVGLGDTQYF
DNA: TGTGCCAGCAGTGTGGGTTTGGGGGATACGCAGTATTTT
D: -
V: TRBV25-1
size: once
J: TRBJ2-3

CDR3: CASSPERVGTDTQYF
DNA: TGCGCCAGCAGCCCGGAGCGGGTTGGGACAGATACGCAGTATTTT
D: -
V: TRBV5-1
size: -
J: TRBJ2-3

CDR3: CASSLGGYPGGANVLTF
DNA: TGTGCCAGCAGCTTGGGCGGGTACCCGGGGGGGGCCAACGTCCTGACTTTC
D: -
V: TRBV5-4
size: -
J: TRBJ2-6

CDR3: CASSLYLWEQFF
DNA: TGTGCCAGCAGTTTATACCTTTGGGAGCAGTTCTTC
D: -
V: TRBV28
size: -
J: TRBJ2-1

CDR3: CASSNEPKGSQYF
DNA: TGTGCCAGCAGCAACGAACCGAAGGGTTCCCAGTACTTC
D: -
V: TRBV5-6
size: -
J: TRBJ2-7

CDR3: CASSLSGKSSYEQYF
DNA: TGTGCCAGCAGCCTTAGCGGGAAAAGCTCCTACGAGCAGTACTTC
D: TRBD2
V: TRBV9
size: -
J: TRBJ2-7

CDR3: CASSSLSGTSGRGVF
DNA: TGCGCCAGCAGTTCACTCTCCGGGACTAGCGGGAGAGGGGTCTTC
D: TRBD2
V: TRBV5-1
size: -
J: TRBJ2-1

CDR3: CASSQGGLAGSSNEQFF
DNA: TGTGCCAGTAGCCAGGGGGGACTAGCGGGGTCCAGCAATGAGCAGTTCTTC
D: TRBD2
V: TRBV19
size: -
J: TRBJ2-1

CDR3: CASRATYLGTANYEQYF
DNA: TGTGCCAGCAGGGCGACGTACCTCGGGACGGCAAACTACGAGCAGTACTTC
D: -
V: TRBV11-2
size: -
J: TRBJ2-7

CDR3: CASSLTGFDADTQYF
DNA: TGTGCCAGCTCACTGACAGGTTTCGACGCAGATACGCAGTATTTT
D: -
V: TRBV18
size: -
J: TRBJ2-3

CDR3: CAISESTGLGSGGETQYF
DNA: TGTGCCATCAGTGAGTCGACGGGACTCGGGAGCGGGGGCGAGACCCAGTACTTC
D: TRBD2
V: TRBV10-3
size: -
J: TRBJ2-5

CDR3: CASHRGPNTEAFF
DNA: TGTGCCAGCCACAGGGGGCCGAACACTGAAGCTTTCTTT
D: TRBD1
V: TRBV6-5
size: -
J: TRBJ1-1

CDR3: CASSLTGYNEQFF
DNA: TGTGCCAGCAGCTTAACGGGATACAATGAGCAGTTCTTC
D: -
V: TRBV7-9
size: -
J: TRBJ2-1

CDR3: CASSSRATNEKLFF
DNA: TGTGCCAGCAGCTCCCGTGCAACTAATGAAAAACTGTTTTTT
D: -
V: TRBV5-6
size: once
J: TRBJ1-4

CDR3: CASSGGQGGQYF
DNA: TGTGCCAGCAGTGGGGGACAGGGTGGGCAGTACTTC
D: TRBD1
V: TRBV25-1
size: -
J: TRBJ2-7